This TCR beta chain was observed in a study of blood T cell repertoires in COVID-19. Study details: T cells, B-cell-depleted T cells, or PBMCs supplied cDNA or gDNA.

The germline V gene has CDR1 SEHNR and CDR2 FQNEAQ (reference sequence). The V end lost 1 base, the J end lost 4 bases, and 5 bases lay between the germline ends. CDR3 length: 12 amino acids. In the original analysis: Amplification of reference gene primers provided the estimated nucleated cell counts. Only in-frame clones appear in the TCRdb table, and some are missing; sequencing was by immunoSEQ multiplex PCR. V, J and clone size are taken as reported in that table, and D and trimming were inferred from the DNA itself. The data hold tens of thousands of clones, with 65% to 85% observed a single time.

Source material: peripheral blood. This clonotype was obtained from a human donor in a cohort sampled during active COVID-19. The chain has TRBV7-9 and TRBJ2-7; TRBD1 might be the D (5 bases). As DNA, the CDR3 is TGTGCCAGCAGCTTAGGACAGTACGAGCAGTACTTC. It encodes CASSLGQYEQYF.